Here is one T cell receptor beta chain with its context. Antigen: not known. Germline V gene data show CDR1 as MNHNS and CDR2 as SASEGT. The V end lost 2 bases, the J end lost 3 bases, and 13 bases lay between the germline ends. The CDR3 length is 15 residues. With 60 Vbeta and 13 Jbeta primers, the PCR was carried out. The data were produced by immunoSEQ multiplex PCR, yet TCRdb's version contains in-frame clones alone and is incomplete. The sample has about 160,000 clones, 70% seen once. The sample is drawn from a study of cytomegalovirus exposure and HLA in healthy donors. Whole-study findings and limits: More clonal expansion characterized HLA-associated TCR beta chains than equally common others in a later analysis.

Sequenced: PBMCs. The TCR sequence derives from a young man in good health and CMV-seropositive. The V gene is TRBV6-1, the J gene TRBJ1-1; no clear D. The CDR3 spells CASSERVSGDTEAFF. The CDR3 nucleotides read TGTGCCAGCAGTGAACGGGTCTCCGGGGACACTGAAGCTTTCTTT.